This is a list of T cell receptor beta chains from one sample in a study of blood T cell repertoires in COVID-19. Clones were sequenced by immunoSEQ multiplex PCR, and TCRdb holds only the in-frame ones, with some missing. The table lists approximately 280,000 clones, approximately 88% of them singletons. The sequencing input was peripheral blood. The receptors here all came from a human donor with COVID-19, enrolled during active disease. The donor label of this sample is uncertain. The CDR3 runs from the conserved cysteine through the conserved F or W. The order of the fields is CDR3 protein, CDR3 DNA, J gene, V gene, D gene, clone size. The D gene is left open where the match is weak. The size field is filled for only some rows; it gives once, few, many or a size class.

CDR3aa: CASSYLTEYNEQFF
CDR3nt: TGTGCCAGCAGCTACCTGACAGAGTACAATGAGCAGTTCTTC
j_gene: TRBJ2-1
v_gene: TRBV11-1
d_gene: NA
abundance: NA

CDR3aa: CASSVGYDEGGTYEQYF
CDR3nt: TGTGCCAGCAGCGTAGGCTATGACGAGGGAGGAACCTACGAGCAGTACTTC
j_gene: TRBJ2-7
v_gene: TRBV9
d_gene: NA
abundance: NA

CDR3aa: CAARTGTEAFF
CDR3nt: TGTGCCGCCCGAACGGGGACTGAAGCTTTCTTT
j_gene: TRBJ1-1
v_gene: TRBV10-3
d_gene: NA
abundance: NA

CDR3aa: CASSPQDGDGYTF
CDR3nt: TGTGCCAGCTCACCTCAGGACGGGGATGGCTACACCTTC
j_gene: TRBJ1-2
v_gene: TRBV18
d_gene: NA
abundance: NA

CDR3aa: CASNRGMNTGELFF
CDR3nt: TGTGCCAGTAACAGGGGGATGAACACCGGGGAGCTGTTTTTT
j_gene: TRBJ2-2
v_gene: TRBV19
d_gene: TRBD1
abundance: NA

CDR3aa: CASGTSGRRDTGELFF
CDR3nt: TGTGCTAGCGGGACTAGCGGGAGAAGGGACACCGGGGAGCTGTTTTTT
j_gene: TRBJ2-2
v_gene: TRBV9
d_gene: TRBD2
abundance: NA

CDR3aa: CASSLLTFDRVYGNTIYF
CDR3nt: TGTGCCAGCAGTTTACTCACATTCGACAGGGTCTATGGAAACACCATATATTTT
j_gene: TRBJ1-3
v_gene: TRBV28
d_gene: TRBD1
abundance: few

CDR3aa: CASSIRGPQGSDTQYF
CDR3nt: TGTGCCAGTAGTATCCGGGGACCCCAGGGGTCAGATACGCAGTATTTT
j_gene: TRBJ2-3
v_gene: TRBV19
d_gene: NA
abundance: NA

CDR3aa: CASSLALAGTGELFF
CDR3nt: TGTGCCAGCAGCTTAGCACTAGCGGGTACCGGGGAGCTGTTTTTT
j_gene: TRBJ2-2
v_gene: TRBV7-2
d_gene: TRBD2
abundance: NA

CDR3aa: CASSSRGNTIYF
CDR3nt: TGTGCCAGCAGCTCCAGGGGCAACACCATATATTTT
j_gene: TRBJ1-3
v_gene: TRBV13
d_gene: NA
abundance: NA

CDR3aa: CASSQTRDRGTGELFF
CDR3nt: TGTGCCAGCAGCCAGACCCGGGACAGGGGTACCGGGGAGCTGTTTTTT
j_gene: TRBJ2-2
v_gene: TRBV3-1/TRBV3-2
d_gene: TRBD1
abundance: NA

CDR3aa: CASSVGPSRNTQYF
CDR3nt: TGTGCCAGCAGCGTAGGTCCTAGCCGAAATACGCAGTATTTT
j_gene: TRBJ2-3
v_gene: TRBV9
d_gene: NA
abundance: NA

CDR3aa: CASSPAGIRGEQFF
CDR3nt: TGTGCCAGTAGTCCAGCGGGAATCCGCGGGGAGCAGTTCTTC
j_gene: TRBJ2-1
v_gene: TRBV19
d_gene: TRBD2
abundance: few

CDR3aa: CASSRYRDTQPQHF
CDR3nt: TGTGCCAGCAGTCGGTACAGGGATACCCAGCCCCAGCATTTT
j_gene: TRBJ1-5
v_gene: TRBV28
d_gene: NA
abundance: NA

CDR3aa: CASSPGGYTEAFF
CDR3nt: TGTGCCAGCAGCCCGGGAGGGTACACTGAAGCTTTCTTT
j_gene: TRBJ1-1
v_gene: TRBV5-4
d_gene: NA
abundance: NA

CDR3aa: CASSPRLDNEQFF
CDR3nt: TGTGCCAGCAGTCCTCGACTAGACAATGAGCAGTTCTTC
j_gene: TRBJ2-1
v_gene: TRBV27
d_gene: NA
abundance: NA

CDR3aa: CASSVGRADWSPLHF
CDR3nt: TGTGCCAGCAGCGTAGGGAGGGCAGATTGGTCACCCCTCCACTTT
j_gene: TRBJ1-6
v_gene: TRBV9
d_gene: NA
abundance: few

CDR3aa: CASSRGGGQETQYF
CDR3nt: TGTGCCAGCAGCCGAGGGGGCGGGCAAGAGACCCAGTACTTC
j_gene: TRBJ2-5
v_gene: TRBV7-3
d_gene: TRBD1
abundance: NA

CDR3aa: CASSRSRANEKLFF
CDR3nt: TGTGCCAGCAGCCGGAGCAGGGCAAATGAAAAACTGTTTTTT
j_gene: TRBJ1-4
v_gene: TRBV28
d_gene: NA
abundance: NA

CDR3aa: CASSLSDRKAFF
CDR3nt: TGTGCCAGCAGTTTATCGGACAGGAAAGCTTTCTTT
j_gene: TRBJ1-1
v_gene: TRBV28
d_gene: TRBD1
abundance: NA

CDR3aa: CASSLSVRGLNQPQHF
CDR3nt: TGTGCCAGCAGCTTGTCGGTCAGGGGGTTGAATCAGCCCCAGCATTTT
j_gene: TRBJ1-5
v_gene: TRBV5-6
d_gene: TRBD1
abundance: NA

CDR3aa: CASSLQQGEETQYF
CDR3nt: TGCGCCAGCAGCCTACAACAGGGGGAAGAGACCCAGTACTTC
j_gene: TRBJ2-5
v_gene: TRBV5-1
d_gene: TRBD1
abundance: NA

CDR3aa: CASRSGTASYEQYF
CDR3nt: TGTGCCAGCAGGTCCGGGACAGCTTCCTACGAGCAGTACTTC
j_gene: TRBJ2-7
v_gene: TRBV28
d_gene: TRBD1
abundance: NA

CDR3aa: CASSYRGTYEQYF
CDR3nt: TGTGCCAGCAGTTACAGAGGGACCTACGAGCAGTACTTC
j_gene: TRBJ2-7
v_gene: TRBV6-5
d_gene: NA
abundance: NA

CDR3aa: CASSDRGNEKLFF
CDR3nt: TGTGCCAGCAGTGACAGGGGTAATGAAAAACTGTTTTTT
j_gene: TRBJ1-4
v_gene: TRBV2
d_gene: NA
abundance: NA

CDR3aa: CASSIGLGNRGSETQYF
CDR3nt: TGTGCCAGTAGTATAGGTTTGGGCAACAGGGGAAGCGAGACCCAGTACTTC
j_gene: TRBJ2-5
v_gene: TRBV19
d_gene: TRBD1
abundance: NA

CDR3aa: CAWSVPTRQRMNTEAFF
CDR3nt: TGTGCCTGGAGTGTACCCACGAGACAGCGCATGAACACTGAAGCTTTCTTT
j_gene: TRBJ1-1
v_gene: TRBV30
d_gene: NA
abundance: once

CDR3aa: CATRDRGWRNQPQHF
CDR3nt: TGTGCCACCCGGGACAGGGGTTGGCGCAATCAGCCCCAGCATTTT
j_gene: TRBJ1-5
v_gene: TRBV6-4
d_gene: TRBD1
abundance: NA

CDR3aa: CASSLLPLAGNYNEQFF
CDR3nt: TGCGCCAGCAGCTTGCTCCCTCTGGCAGGGAACTACAATGAGCAGTTCTTC
j_gene: TRBJ2-1
v_gene: TRBV5-1
d_gene: NA
abundance: NA

CDR3aa: CASSQDNRRGTSGDHEQYF
CDR3nt: TGCGCCAGCAGCCAAGATAATAGGAGGGGAACTAGCGGGGATCACGAGCAGTACTTC
j_gene: TRBJ2-7
v_gene: TRBV4-3
d_gene: TRBD2
abundance: NA

CDR3aa: CASSLNVGGIYEQYF
CDR3nt: TGTGCCAGCAGCTTAAACGTCGGCGGGATTTACGAGCAGTACTTC
j_gene: TRBJ2-7
v_gene: TRBV7-8
d_gene: NA
abundance: NA

CDR3aa: CASSAGLAGAEQYF
CDR3nt: TGTGCCAGCAGTGCGGGACTAGCGGGAGCCGAGCAGTACTTC
j_gene: TRBJ2-7
v_gene: TRBV27
d_gene: TRBD2
abundance: NA

CDR3aa: CASSPNQGTSYEQYF
CDR3nt: TGTGCCAGCTCACCAAATCAGGGGACCTCGTACGAGCAGTACTTC
j_gene: TRBJ2-7
v_gene: TRBV18
d_gene: NA
abundance: once

CDR3aa: CASSLVGSYGYTF
CDR3nt: TGTGCCAGCAGTTTAGTGGGCAGCTATGGCTACACCTTC
j_gene: TRBJ1-2
v_gene: TRBV27
d_gene: NA
abundance: NA

CDR3aa: CASIGGRASDEQFF
CDR3nt: TGTGCCAGCATCGGCGGGAGGGCCTCGGATGAGCAGTTCTTC
j_gene: TRBJ2-1
v_gene: TRBV2
d_gene: TRBD2
abundance: NA

CDR3aa: CASSTRDRPDEQYF
CDR3nt: TGTGCCAGTAGCACCCGGGACAGGCCCGACGAGCAGTACTTC
j_gene: TRBJ2-7
v_gene: TRBV19
d_gene: TRBD1
abundance: NA

CDR3aa: CASSQDGRGEQYF
CDR3nt: TGTGCCAGCAGCCAAGATGGAAGAGGCGAGCAGTACTTC
j_gene: TRBJ2-7
v_gene: TRBV4-2
d_gene: NA
abundance: NA

CDR3aa: CASTPPGQRLRDWVTDTQYF
CDR3nt: TGCGCCAGTACCCCTCCGGGACAAAGATTGAGGGATTGGGTAACAGATACGCAGTATTTT
j_gene: TRBJ2-3
v_gene: TRBV10-1
d_gene: NA
abundance: NA

CDR3aa: CSVRYNRGRDTDTQYF
CDR3nt: TGCAGCGTTCGATATAACAGGGGGCGAGACACAGATACGCAGTATTTT
j_gene: TRBJ2-3
v_gene: TRBV29-1
d_gene: TRBD1
abundance: NA

CDR3aa: CASSTPGLAGAVEQFF
CDR3nt: TGTGCCAGCAGTACTCCGGGACTAGCGGGAGCTGTTGAGCAGTTCTTC
j_gene: TRBJ2-1
v_gene: TRBV28
d_gene: TRBD2
abundance: NA

CDR3aa: CASSLRLGTNTGELFF
CDR3nt: TGCGCCAGCAGCTTGCGACTAGGGACGAACACCGGGGAGCTGTTTTTT
j_gene: TRBJ2-2
v_gene: TRBV5-1
d_gene: NA
abundance: NA

CDR3aa: CAISELQETQYF
CDR3nt: TGTGCCATCAGTGAACTCCAAGAGACCCAGTACTTC
j_gene: TRBJ2-5
v_gene: TRBV10-3
d_gene: NA
abundance: NA

CDR3aa: CASSLEVMETQYF
CDR3nt: TGTGCCAGCAGTTTGGAGGTTATGGAGACCCAGTACTTC
j_gene: TRBJ2-5
v_gene: TRBV12-3/TRBV12-4
d_gene: NA
abundance: NA

CDR3aa: CATGQAGLYEQYF
CDR3nt: TGTGCCACCGGACAGGCCGGACTTTACGAGCAGTACTTC
j_gene: TRBJ2-7
v_gene: TRBV24-1
d_gene: TRBD1
abundance: NA

CDR3aa: CASSEDPDRRSDNEQFF
CDR3nt: TGTGCCAGCAGTGAAGACCCAGACAGAAGAAGCGACAATGAGCAGTTCTTC
j_gene: TRBJ2-1
v_gene: TRBV2
d_gene: NA
abundance: NA

CDR3aa: CASSFLEGLGNSPLHF
CDR3nt: TGCGCCAGCAGCTTCTTGGAGGGTCTGGGGAATTCACCCCTCCACTTT
j_gene: TRBJ1-6
v_gene: TRBV5-1
d_gene: NA
abundance: NA

CDR3aa: CASSSVTVRTNYGYTF
CDR3nt: TGTGCCAGCTCATCGGTGACAGTACGTACTAACTATGGCTACACCTTC
j_gene: TRBJ1-2
v_gene: TRBV18
d_gene: NA
abundance: NA

CDR3aa: CASSEQDRRSPLHF
CDR3nt: TGCGCCAGCAGCGAACAGGACCGGCGTTCACCCCTCCACTTT
j_gene: TRBJ1-6
v_gene: TRBV5-1
d_gene: NA
abundance: NA

CDR3aa: CASSVGLAGVGGTDTQYF
CDR3nt: TGTGCCAGCAGCGTGGGACTAGCGGGAGTTGGGGGCACAGATACGCAGTATTTT
j_gene: TRBJ2-3
v_gene: TRBV9
d_gene: TRBD2
abundance: NA

CDR3aa: CSAGLAGKNTGELFF
CDR3nt: TGCAGCGCCGGGCTAGCGGGGAAGAACACCGGGGAGCTGTTTTTT
j_gene: TRBJ2-2
v_gene: TRBV29-1
d_gene: TRBD2
abundance: once

CDR3aa: CASSLDQGQETQYF
CDR3nt: TGTGCCAGCAGCTTGGATCAGGGTCAAGAGACCCAGTACTTC
j_gene: TRBJ2-5
v_gene: TRBV5-4
d_gene: NA
abundance: once

CDR3aa: CASSLSLPNTGELFF
CDR3nt: TGTGCCAGCAGTTTATCGCTACCGAACACCGGGGAGCTGTTTTTT
j_gene: TRBJ2-2
v_gene: TRBV27
d_gene: NA
abundance: NA

CDR3aa: CASSAPFSTASGAQHF
CDR3nt: TGTGCCAGTAGTGCCCCTTTTTCGACAGCCTCGGGGGCCCAGCATTTT
j_gene: TRBJ1-5
v_gene: TRBV19
d_gene: NA
abundance: NA

CDR3aa: CASSLNGGEETQYF
CDR3nt: TGCGCCAGCAGCTTAAACGGGGGTGAAGAGACCCAGTACTTC
j_gene: TRBJ2-5
v_gene: TRBV5-1
d_gene: NA
abundance: NA

CDR3aa: CASSPFNRVSTDTQYF
CDR3nt: TGCGCCAGCAGCCCGTTTAACAGGGTTAGCACAGATACGCAGTATTTT
j_gene: TRBJ2-3
v_gene: TRBV4-3
d_gene: NA
abundance: NA

CDR3aa: CAWRAQSSYEQYF
CDR3nt: TGTGCCTGGAGGGCACAGAGCTCCTACGAGCAGTACTTC
j_gene: TRBJ2-7
v_gene: TRBV30
d_gene: NA
abundance: NA

CDR3aa: CASSELSTDTQYF
CDR3nt: TGTGCCAGCAGCGAACTTAGCACAGATACGCAGTATTTT
j_gene: TRBJ2-3
v_gene: TRBV9
d_gene: NA
abundance: NA